The rows below give T cell receptor beta chains drawn from one sample of a study of response to subunit inactivated influenza vaccine. Via MiXCR, TCRdb re-called the RT-PCR reads, giving one row per CDR3 protein. The sample has approximately 480,000 distinct CDR3 sequences; 9.5% to 13% are singletons. Sequenced material: PBMCs from blood, taken 45 days after vaccination. Every receptor here comes from a man aged 45-65 years who received an inactivated influenza vaccine. CDR3s include the opening cysteine and the closing phenylalanine or tryptophan. A D gene is named only where the DNA matches it firmly. Size values are once, few and many counts, or a class for expanded clones, and some rows have none.

clone size,V gene,J gene,D gene,CDR3 protein,CDR3 DNA
NA,TRBV7-9,TRBJ2-7,NA,CASRQKGYYEQYF,TGTGCCAGCAGACAGAAAGGCTACTACGAGCAGTACTTC
many,TRBV6-1,TRBJ2-7,NA,CASRAIRDSSYEQYF,TGTGCCAGCAGAGCTATCAGGGATAGCTCCTACGAGCAGTACTTC
few,TRBV6-2/TRBV6-3,TRBJ2-3,TRBD2,CASSRPGLAEDTQYF,TGTGCCAGCAGTCGGCCGGGACTAGCGGAAGATACGCAGTATTTT
many,TRBV12-3/TRBV12-4,TRBJ2-5,TRBD2,CASSWLAGGTKETQYF,TGTGCCAGCAGTTGGTTAGCGGGAGGGACAAAAGAGACCCAGTACTTC
many,TRBV29-1,TRBJ2-7,NA,CSVERAGQFDEQYF,TGCAGCGTTGAACGGGCGGGACAGTTCGACGAGCAGTACTTC
many,TRBV5-6,TRBJ1-1,NA,CASSLASFSTEAFF,TGTGCCAGCAGCTTGGCGAGCTTCAGTACTGAAGCTTTCTTT
NA,TRBV6-1,TRBJ2-7,NA,CASSQRHPSYEQYF,TGTGCCAGCAGCCAGAGGCACCCCTCCTACGAGCAGTACTTC
few,TRBV9,TRBJ2-1,NA,CASSVEGSGLPYNEQFF,TGTGCCAGCAGCGTAGAAGGGAGCGGTCTCCCCTACAATGAGCAGTTCTTC
many,TRBV25-1,TRBJ1-3,TRBD1,CASSEYLYTGTGKNTIYF,TGTGCCAGCAGTGAATACCTCTATACCGGGACAGGGAAGAACACCATATATTTT
many,TRBV10-3,TRBJ2-7,TRBD2,CAISGGPSYEQYF,TGTGCCATAAGCGGGGGGCCCTCCTACGAGCAGTACTTC
many,TRBV7-2,TRBJ2-6,NA,CASSPGSSNVLTF,TGTGCCAGCAGCCCAGGGTCTTCCAACGTCCTGACTTTC
NA,TRBV20-1,TRBJ2-7,NA,CCASMTGTPYYEQYF,TGCTGTGCTAGTATGACCGGGACTCCCTACTACGAGCAGTACTTC
many,TRBV5-1,TRBJ2-1,NA,CASSGSSYNEQFF,TGCGCCAGCAGTGGGTCCTCCTACAATGAGCAGTTCTTC
many,TRBV29-1,TRBJ2-5,NA,CSVEGWGRGRIGTQYF,TGCAGCGTTGAAGGTTGGGGTCGGGGGCGGATTGGGACCCAGTACTTC
NA,TRBV2,TRBJ2-2,NA,CASSRLEGAGELFF,TGTGCCAGCAGTCGACTAGAAGGAGCCGGGGAGCTGTTTTTT
few,TRBV7-9,TRBJ2-5,NA,CASSLGAGGDETQYF,TGTGCCAGCAGCTTAGGGGCAGGCGGGGACGAGACCCAGTACTTC
once,TRBV14,TRBJ1-1,TRBD1,CASSQEGDRVRTEAFF,TGTGCCAGCAGCCAAGAAGGGGACAGGGTACGAACTGAAGCTTTCTTT
few,TRBV12-3/TRBV12-4,TRBJ2-1,NA,CASSPTGQGLVNEQFF,TGTGCCAGCAGTCCAACCGGACAGGGACTAGTCAATGAGCAGTTCTTC
many,TRBV12-3/TRBV12-4,TRBJ1-5,NA,CASSQDRGQPQHF,TGTGCCAGCAGCCAGGACCGGGGTCAGCCCCAGCATTTT
many,TRBV20-1,TRBJ2-5,NA,CSARAQETQYF,TGCAGTGCTAGGGCACAAGAGACCCAGTACTTC
many,TRBV10-3,TRBJ1-2,NA,CAIRSGTSAGWYNYGYTF,TGTGCCATCAGATCCGGGACGTCTGCTGGTTGGTATAACTATGGCTACACCTTC
NA,TRBV28,TRBJ1-5,NA,CASTYRALGNQPQHF,TGTGCCAGCACGTACAGGGCACTCGGCAATCAGCCCCAGCATTTT
many,TRBV28,TRBJ1-2,NA,CASSTVRRDVYGYTF,TGTGCCAGCAGTACCGTACGCAGGGATGTGTATGGCTACACCTTC
NA,TRBV7-9,TRBJ1-4,NA,CASSLELSGLNEKLFF,TGTGCCAGCAGCTTAGAGTTGTCCGGCCTTAATGAAAAACTGTTTTTT
NA,TRBV6-5,TRBJ2-3,TRBD2,CASSYGLAGGPGDTQYF,TGTGCCAGCAGTTACGGGTTAGCGGGAGGGCCTGGAGATACGCAGTATTTT
NA,TRBV6-5,TRBJ1-2,NA,CASSYSVAENYGYTF,TGTGCCAGCAGTTACTCGGTCGCAGAGAACTATGGCTACACCTTC
NA,TRBV12-3/TRBV12-4,TRBJ1-2,NA,CASSFSSYNYGYTF,TGTGCCAGCAGTTTTAGCTCCTACAACTATGGCTACACCTTC
many,TRBV29-1,TRBJ1-2,NA,CSVGDSQYGYTF,TGCAGCGTGGGTGACAGTCAGTATGGCTACACCTTC
NA,TRBV27,TRBJ2-1,TRBD2,CASSFRGGSPFEFF,TGTGCCAGCAGTTTCCGGGGCGGGAGCCCTTTCGAGTTCTTC
NA,TRBV12-3/TRBV12-4,TRBJ2-6,NA,CASSFVAVGANVLTF,TGTGCCAGCAGTTTCGTAGCGGTTGGGGCCAACGTCCTGACTTTC
few,TRBV4-2,TRBJ2-5,TRBD1,CASSDRGNQETQYF,TGTGCCAGCTCAGACAGGGGCAACCAAGAGACCCAGTACTTC
many,TRBV6-1,TRBJ2-2,TRBD1,CASTGQGATGELFF,TGTGCCAGCACCGGACAGGGGGCGACGGGGGAGCTGTTTTTT
NA,TRBV20-1,TRBJ2-2,TRBD1,CSATTGGLNTGELFF,TGCAGTGCCACGACAGGGGGCCTGAACACCGGGGAGCTGTTTTTT
NA,TRBV2,TRBJ2-3,TRBD2,CASSEKAGGLRGTQYF,TGTGCCAGCAGTGAGAAAGCGGGAGGACTCCGCGGTACGCAGTATTTT
NA,TRBV6-9,TRBJ1-1,TRBD1,CASSSRKGQHTEAFF,TGTGCCAGCAGTTCTCGGAAGGGACAGCACACTGAAGCTTTCTTT
NA,TRBV28,TRBJ1-6,NA,CATGAGNNSPLHF,TGTGCCACCGGAGCAGGAAACAATTCACCCCTCCACTTT
many,TRBV5-1,TRBJ2-1,TRBD2,CASSSGLADPNEQFF,TGCGCCAGCAGCTCGGGACTAGCGGACCCCAATGAGCAGTTCTTC
few,TRBV12-3/TRBV12-4,TRBJ1-2,NA,CASSLGNAGSGYTF,TGTGCCAGCAGTTTGGGCAACGCGGGTAGTGGCTACACCTTC
few,TRBV10-3,TRBJ2-3,NA,CAIQRDRDTDTQYF,TGTGCCATCCAGAGGGATCGGGACACAGATACGCAGTATTTT
NA,TRBV28,TRBJ2-5,TRBD1,CASSPRQGSGTQYF,TGTGCCAGCAGTCCTAGACAGGGTTCTGGGACCCAGTACTTC
few,TRBV20-1,TRBJ1-2,TRBD1,CSAIDRAREGYTF,TGCAGTGCCATTGACAGGGCCCGGGAGGGCTACACCTTC